The text below deals with one T cell receptor (beta chain). The entry originates in a study of blood T cell repertoires in COVID-19. Repertoires were generated with immunoSEQ multiplex PCR, while TCRdb's copy carries only in-frame clones and drops some. The data contain about 210,000 clones, 84% of them singletons. The V gene's germline CDR1 is SGDLS and CDR2 YYNGEE. The J segment lost 7 bases and the V segment lost 3 bases, leaving 6 bases of the junction unmatched. This CDR3 is built from 14 residues. This receptor was obtained from a woman aged 80 or over with COVID-19, enrolled during active disease. Sequencing was carried out using peripheral blood. This chain joins TRBV9 and TRBJ1-2; 10 bases align to TRBD1. The CDR3 region has the DNA TGTGCCAGCAGCGCGGACAGGGGGATGTCTGGCTACACCTTC. The encoded protein is CASSADRGMSGYTF.